These T cell receptor beta chains were read from a single sample in a study of T cells in Graves' hyperthyroidism and ophthalmopathy. TCRdb processed the multiplex PCR reads anew with MiXCR; each CDR3 protein has one entry. The sample contains around 500,000 distinct CDR3 sequences, about 20% of which appear only once. The sequenced sample consisted of blood. These receptors all come from a woman aged 65 to 85 with Graves' ophthalmopathy. Each CDR3 is given with its conserved first and last residue. A D gene is named only where the DNA matches it firmly. The size of a clone is reported for some rows only, either as once, few or many, or as a class for expanded clones.

clone size	V gene	D gene	J gene	CDR3 DNA	CDR3 protein
NA	TRBV7-4	TRBD1	TRBJ2-3	TGTGCCAGAAACCCGTGGGACAGAGAATTTAGGGATACGCAGTATTTT	CARNPWDREFRDTQYF
few	TRBV10-3	TRBD1	TRBJ2-1	TGTGCCATCGGGAACAGGGGGCCAGCCTACAATGAGCAGTTCTTC	CAIGNRGPAYNEQFF
many	TRBV7-3	TRBD2	TRBJ2-1	TGTGCCAGCAGCTGGACCGGGACTAGCGGAGGCAATGAGCAGTTCTTC	CASSWTGTSGGNEQFF
NA	TRBV5-1	NA	TRBJ1-1	TGCGCCAGCTTAGACGCTGGGAACACTGAAGCTTTCTTT	CASLDAGNTEAFF
few	TRBV2	NA	TRBJ2-7	TGTGCCAGCAGTCAATTGGGGGGTTACGAGCAGTACTTC	CASSQLGGYEQYF
many	TRBV10-3	NA	TRBJ2-5	TGTGCCATCAGCCCCCTAGCCCGGGAGACCCAGTACTTC	CAISPLARETQYF
NA	TRBV19	NA	TRBJ1-1	TGTGCCAGTAGTATGGGCCCGGGTGCGAGTTTCGCTGAAGCTTTCTTT	CASSMGPGASFAEAFF
NA	TRBV20-1	TRBD2	TRBJ2-7	TGCAGTGTTCCGGGACTAGCCGGGGACTACGAGCAGTACTTC	CSVPGLAGDYEQYF
few	TRBV30	NA	TRBJ1-2	TGTGCCTGGAGTCGGGGGGGGTATAATGGCTACACCTTC	CAWSRGGYNGYTF
many	TRBV28	NA	TRBJ1-3	TGTGCCAGCAGTTTTAGCGGGAAAGGAAACACCATATATTTT	CASSFSGKGNTIYF
NA	TRBV3-1	TRBD2	TRBJ2-3	TGTGCCAGCAGTCACTGGACTAGCGACACAGATACGCAGTATTTT	CASSHWTSDTDTQYF
many	TRBV20-1	TRBD1	TRBJ2-3	TGCAGTGCTCCTGTCCCGGGACAGGGAGGGCAGTATTTT	CSAPVPGQGGQYF
many	TRBV7-2	NA	TRBJ2-5	TGTGCCAGCAGCTTAATTCACTCAGAGACCCAGTACTTC	CASSLIHSETQYF
NA	TRBV6-5	NA	TRBJ2-7	TGTGCCAGCAATTACGGAGTCGAGCAGTACTTC	CASNYGVEQYF
NA	TRBV2	NA	TRBJ2-4	TGTGCCAGCATCCGGTCGGGACACCCAGCCAAAAACATTCAGTACTTC	CASIRSGHPAKNIQYF
few	TRBV6-2/TRBV6-3	NA	TRBJ1-1	TGTGCCAGCACCTTTGATCAAATGAACACTGAAGCTTTCTTT	CASTFDQMNTEAFF
NA	TRBV28	NA	TRBJ1-2	TGTGCCAGCAGTCCACCCAAGCCACGATGCACCTTC	CASSPPKPRCTF
few	TRBV16	NA	TRBJ2-2	TGTGCCAGCAGCCGAGAGGGGCGCGGGCTGTTTTTT	CASSREGRGLFF
NA	TRBV5-5	NA	TRBJ2-5	TGTGCCAGCACCCTATCGACAGTTGAAGAGACCCAGTACTTC	CASTLSTVEETQYF
NA	TRBV5-4	TRBD1	TRBJ2-5	TGTGCCAGCAGCTCTTGGACAGGGACTCAGACCCAGTACTTC	CASSSWTGTQTQYF
NA	TRBV6-2/TRBV6-3	NA	TRBJ1-5	TGTGCCAGCAGTTACCTGGGGAGGGTCTTCAATCAGCCCCAGCATTTT	CASSYLGRVFNQPQHF
many	TRBV6-1	NA	TRBJ2-5	TGTGCCAGCAGTGGGTTAAAGACCCAGTACTTC	CASSGLKTQYF